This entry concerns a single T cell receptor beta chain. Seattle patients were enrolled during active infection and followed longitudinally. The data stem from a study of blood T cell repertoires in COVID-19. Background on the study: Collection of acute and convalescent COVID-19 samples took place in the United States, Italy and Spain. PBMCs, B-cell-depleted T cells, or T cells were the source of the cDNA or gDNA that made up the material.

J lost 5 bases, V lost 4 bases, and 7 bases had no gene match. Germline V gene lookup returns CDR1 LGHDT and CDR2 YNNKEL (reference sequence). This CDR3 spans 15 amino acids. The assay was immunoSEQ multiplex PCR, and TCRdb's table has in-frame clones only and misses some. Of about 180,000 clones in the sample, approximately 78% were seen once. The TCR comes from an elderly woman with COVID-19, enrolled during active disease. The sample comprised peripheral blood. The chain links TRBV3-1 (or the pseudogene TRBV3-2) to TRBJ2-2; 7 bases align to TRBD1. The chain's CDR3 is CASSLGQALTGELFF. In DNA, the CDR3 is TGTGCCAGCAGCCTCGGACAGGCTCTGACCGGGGAGCTGTTTTTT.